The next 19 T cell receptor beta chains were all read from a single sample in a study of blood T cell repertoires in COVID-19. Method: immunoSEQ multiplex PCR; TCRdb's copy keeps in-frame clones and lacks some. The sample has approximately 140,000 clones; about four fifths are singletons. Sequences were obtained from peripheral blood. The receptor set was obtained from a man between 70 and 80 years old with acute or convalescent COVID-19.

The chain carries TRBV7-8 and TRBJ2-5; D not certain. V was shortened by 0 bases and J by 4 bases, with 6 bases between the two germline ends. This CDR3 spans 13 amino acids. Germline loops: CDR1 SGHVS, CDR2 FQNEAQ. The CDR3 loop is CASSLAARETQYF. The CDR3 DNA reads as TGTGCCAGCAGCTTAGCAGCAAGAGAGACCCAGTACTTC.

The V gene is TRBV4-1, the J gene TRBJ1-6, with 11 nucleotides matching TRBD1. The CDR3 is made up of 16 amino acids. Losses at the gene ends were 0 bases for V and 9 bases for J; bases not matched to a gene: 4. Germline V gene lookup returns CDR1 MGHRA and CDR2 YSYEKL. This chain's CDR3 is CASSQEDRGLGSPLHF. The CDR3 coding sequence is TGCGCCAGCAGCCAAGAGGACAGGGGGCTGGGTTCACCCCTCCACTTT.

The genes are TRBV5-6 and TRBJ2-7; D remains unclear. CDR1 and CDR2 (germline): SGHDT, YYEEEE. The CDR3 runs 11 residues. The V end lost 1 base, the J end lost 4 bases, and 3 bases lay between the germline ends. CDR3 DNA sequence: TGTGCCAGCAGCTTGCAGTACGAGCAGTACTTC. Protein product: CASSLQYEQYF.

The rearrangement uses TRBV10-3 and TRBJ2-2; 9 bases fit TRBD1. Trimming at V came to 2 bases and at J to 4 bases, leaving 5 bases not matched to a gene. CDR3 length: 16 residues. CDR1 is ENHRY, CDR2 SYGVKD, per germline. CDR3 sequence: CAISEGTGRGTGELFF. The CDR3 bases are TGTGCCATCAGTGAGGGGACAGGGAGAGGCACCGGGGAGCTGTTTTTT.

J is TRBJ1-5 and V is TRBV7-9; D perhaps matches TRBD1 (6 bases). The CDR3 has 15 residues. V lost 7 bases, J lost 6 bases, and 19 bases lay in between. Germline V gene sequence: CDR1 SEHNR, CDR2 FQNEAQ (reference sequence). CDR3 nucleotides: TGTGCCAGCACTGACGGGGGGCGAGGGTCTCAGCCCCAGCATTTT. This sequence encodes CASTDGGRGSQPQHF. The complete variable domain, with remaining parts taken from reference TRBV7-9 and TRBJ1-5, reads DTGVSQNPRHKITKRGQNVTFRCDPISEHNRLYWYRQTLGQGPEFLTYFQNEAQLEKSRLLSDRFSAERPKGSFSTLEIQRTEQGDSAMYLCASTDGGRGSQPQHFGDGTRLSIL.

This chain connects TRBV7-2 to TRBJ2-1; 12 bases align to TRBD2. Unmatched junction bases numbered 6, after V lost 5 bases and J lost 7 bases. Germline V gene lookup returns CDR1 SGHTA and CDR2 FQGNSA. The CDR3 is made up of 15 amino acids. CDR3 region: CASSLRLAGENEQFF. CDR3 sequence (DNA): TGTGCCAGCAGCCTAAGACTAGCGGGGGAGAATGAGCAGTTCTTC. Combining the CDR3 with reference TRBV7-2 and TRBJ2-1 gives the whole variable domain GAGVSQSPSNKVTEKGKDVELRCDPISGHTALYWYRQSLGQGLEFLIYFQGNSAPDKSGLPSDRFSAERTGGSVSTLTIQRTQQEDSAVYLCASSLRLAGENEQFFGPGTRLTVL.

The count of this clone is one. The chain is built from TRBV19 and TRBJ2-1; D not certain. This CDR3 spans 15 amino acids. V was clipped by 9 bases and J by 3 bases, with 18 bases between them. The germline gives CDR1 LNHDA, CDR2 SQIVND (reference sequence). CDR3 coding DNA: TGTGCCAGCTCATCGGGTAGCCGGAACTACAATGAGCAGTTCTTC. Residues: CASSSGSRNYNEQFF.

V is TRBV28 and J is TRBJ1-2; no clear D. The V gene lost 5 bases and the J gene lost 2 bases, with 12 bases spanning the gap. Per the germline V gene, CDR1 is MDHEN and CDR2 is SYDVKM. The CDR3 is made up of 14 amino acids. Written as DNA, the CDR3 is TGTGCCAGCAGTACCGCCCAGGTGAACTATGGCTACACCTTC. Protein: CASSTAQVNYGYTF.

This clone was counted between two and nine times. DNA of the CDR3: TGCAGCGTTCCGGGACAGCCAGATACGCAGTATTTT. This encodes CSVPGQPDTQYF. The rearrangement uses TRBV29-1 and TRBJ2-3; 7 bases line up with TRBD1. Germline values: CDR1 SQVTM, CDR2 ANQGSEA. The CDR3 sequence is 12 residues long. V shed 5 bases, J shed 4 bases, and the junction held 3 bases outside the gene matches.

The chain has TRBV7-9 and TRBJ1-3; D is possibly TRBD1 (5 bases). Germline CDR1 and CDR2: SEHNR and FQNEAQ (reference sequence). The CDR3 spans 15 residues. Trimming cost V 7 bases and J 0 bases, with 13 bases left between them. The CDR3: CASTTGGGSGNTIYF. The CDR3 DNA reads as TGTGCCAGCACCACGGGCGGGGGCTCTGGAAACACCATATATTTT.

The chain carries TRBV7-9 and TRBJ2-7; the match to TRBD1 covers 9 bases. The V gene's germline CDR1 is SEHNR and CDR2 FQNEAQ (reference sequence). This CDR3 contains 15 residues. Trimming took 6 bases from V and 2 from J; bases not matched to a gene: 8. For the CDR3, the DNA is TGTGCCAGCAGTTGGGACAGGGCAAAACCCTACGAGCAGTACTTC. The encoded protein is CASSWDRAKPYEQYF.

The chain recombines TRBV6-6 with TRBJ1-6; no definite D call. V gave up 3 bases and J gave up 14 bases, with 11 bases separating them. This CDR3 comprises 12 residues. CDR1 and CDR2 (germline): MNHNY, SVGAGI (reference sequence). The CDR3 DNA follows: TGTGCCAGCAGTTATACAGCATCGGCCCTCCACTTT. As protein: CASSYTASALHF.

V gene TRBV27 combines with J gene TRBJ2-7; 10 bases line up with TRBD2. The ends lost 2 bases at V and 2 bases at J; junction bases unmatched: 3. CDR1 MNHEY and CDR2 SMNVEV come from the germline V gene (reference sequence). CDR3 length: 15 amino acids. CDR3 nucleotides: TGTGCCAGCAGTTTAACTAGCGGGATCCCCTACGAGCAGTACTTC. Encoded protein: CASSLTSGIPYEQYF.

V is TRBV10-3 and J is TRBJ1-2; D ambiguous. The germline CDR1 and CDR2 sequences are ENHRY and SYGVKD. The CDR3 runs to 14 residues. The ends were cut back, 7 bases at V and 1 base at J, with 13 bases in the middle. CDR3 nucleotide sequence: TGTGCCATCACTCCAGCGACGCGTAACTATGGCTACACCTTC. Protein sequence: CAITPATRNYGYTF.

The chain links TRBV19 to TRBJ2-2; D is unresolved. This CDR3 contains 12 residues. CDR1 LNHDA and CDR2 SQIVND come from the germline V gene (reference sequence). Trimming took off 3 bases at V and 8 bases at J, with 7 bases between the two ends. The CDR3 sequence: CASSMFSGELFF. CDR3 DNA sequence: TGTGCCAGTAGTATGTTTTCGGGGGAGCTGTTTTTT.

This clone was seen only a few times. This rearrangement joins TRBV11-2 to TRBJ2-7; a weak D match, TRBD2 (6 bases). The CDR3 runs 15 residues. The germline V and J ends were trimmed by 5 bases and 2 bases, with 16 bases remaining between them. In germline, CDR1 is SGHAT, CDR2 FQNNGV. The CDR3 DNA is TGTGCCAGCAGCCTGCGGGACGGCCCAACCTACGAGCAGTACTTC. It specifies CASSLRDGPTYEQYF.

J is TRBJ2-1 and V is TRBV7-9; 10 nucleotides align to TRBD2. This CDR3 region has 17 residues. J lost 8 bases, V lost 7 bases, and 17 bases had no gene match. Germline loops: CDR1 SEHNR, CDR2 FQNEAQ (reference sequence). As DNA, the CDR3 is TGTGCCAGCACCACGATAAGAGGGAGCGGGAGGGGAGATGAGCAGTTCTTC. Its translation is CASTTIRGSGRGDEQFF.

The chain links TRBV19 to TRBJ1-1, with TRBD1 matching 9 bases. CDR1 and CDR2 (germline): LNHDA, SQIVND (reference sequence). This CDR3 is 16 amino acids long. Trimming cost V 2 bases and J 5 bases; bases outside gene matches: 9. DNA of the CDR3: TGTGCCAGTAGTATAAACCACGGGACAGGGAGGACTGAAGCTTTCTTT. Protein: CASSINHGTGRTEAFF.

The chain is built from TRBV5-5 and TRBJ2-6; a weak D match, TRBD1 (5 bases). Trimming took off 2 bases at V and 0 bases at J, with 12 bases between the two ends. The CDR3 is 17 amino acids. The germline gives CDR1 SGHKS, CDR2 YYEKEE (reference sequence). The chain's CDR3 is CASSFSTGPSGANVLTF. The CDR3 DNA reads TGTGCCAGCAGCTTCAGTACAGGTCCCTCTGGGGCCAACGTCCTGACTTTC.